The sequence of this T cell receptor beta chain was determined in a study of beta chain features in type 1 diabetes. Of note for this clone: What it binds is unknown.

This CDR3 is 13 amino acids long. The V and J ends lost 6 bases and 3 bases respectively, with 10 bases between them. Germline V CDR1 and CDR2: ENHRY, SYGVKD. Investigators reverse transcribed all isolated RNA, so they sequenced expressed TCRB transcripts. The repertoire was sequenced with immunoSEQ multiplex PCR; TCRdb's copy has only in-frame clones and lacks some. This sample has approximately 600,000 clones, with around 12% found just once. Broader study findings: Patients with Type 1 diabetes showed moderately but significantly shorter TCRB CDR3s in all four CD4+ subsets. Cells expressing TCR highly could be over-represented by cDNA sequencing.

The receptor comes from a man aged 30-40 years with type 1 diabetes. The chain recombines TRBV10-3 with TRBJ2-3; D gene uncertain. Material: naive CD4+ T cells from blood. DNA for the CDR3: TGTGCCATCAGACAACCCCTTACAGATACGCAGTATTTT. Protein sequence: CAIRQPLTDTQYF.